Following are 32 T cell receptor beta chains from one sample sequenced in a study of patients and donors after allogeneic stem cell transplantation. From the RT-PCR reads, TCRdb called clonotypes with MiXCR, one entry per CDR3 protein. The sample includes 900,000 to 1,000,000 distinct CDR3 sequences, approximately 19% of them seen just once. Sequenced input: blood, either unsorted or a sorted T cell fraction (not recorded which). All receptors derive from a human donor who was either an allogeneic HSCT recipient or a stem cell or donor lymphocyte infusion donor (not recorded which). It is not recorded whose cells these are; they may come from a transplant donor.

A few counts support this clonotype. The V call is TRBV12-3 or TRBV12-4, the J call TRBJ1-1; D is unresolved. Deletions cut 2 bases from V and 7 bases from J, with 8 bases between. The CDR3 is 12 residues long. DNA for the CDR3: TGTGCCAGCAGTTTAAAGGCAGTTGAAGCTTTCTTT. Its translation is CASSLKAVEAFF.

This clonotype showed up many times. The rearrangement joins TRBV27 to TRBJ2-6; D call uncertain. The CDR3 sequence is 13 residues long. CDR1 is MNHEY, CDR2 SMNVEV, per germline (reference sequence). Trimming removed 6 bases from V and 0 bases from J, with 3 bases in between. CDR3 loop: CASRSSGANVLTF. The CDR3 nucleotides read TGTGCCAGCAGGAGCTCTGGGGCCAACGTCCTGACTTTC.

This chain connects TRBV11-2 to TRBJ1-4; D may be TRBD1 (5 bases). In germline, CDR1 is SGHAT, CDR2 FQNNGV. This CDR3 has 18 amino acids. Between the trimmed V and J ends, which lost 3 bases and 8 bases, there was a span of 25 bases. DNA of the CDR3: TGTGCCAGCAGCTTCCTCCCCAATACCGGGACTGACGGAGAAAAACTGTTTTTT. It translates to CASSFLPNTGTDGEKLFF.

J is TRBJ2-5 and V is TRBV6-2 or TRBV6-3; 7 bases are shared with TRBD1. CDR1 is MNHEY and CDR2 is SVGEGT in the germline V gene. The CDR3 contains 15 residues. J was trimmed by 5 bases and V by 6 bases; bases with no gene match: 12. CDR3 in DNA: TGTGCCAGCAGGCTGGACAGGATCGTGCAGGAGACCCAGTACTTC. Protein: CASRLDRIVQETQYF.

This clonotype was detected only a few times. The chain employs TRBV6-1 and TRBJ2-7; D gene unclear. CDR1 and CDR2 from the germline V gene are MNHNS and SASEGT. The CDR3 is 13 amino acids. Deletions cut 4 bases from V and 2 bases from J, with 9 bases between. The CDR3 DNA reads as TGTGCCAGCAGTGTAGGACGCACCTACGAGCAGTACTTC. Translation gives CASSVGRTYEQYF.

The V gene is TRBV10-3, the J gene TRBJ1-2; D is unclear. V was trimmed by 7 bases and J by 2 bases, leaving 11 bases between them. The V gene's germline CDR1 is ENHRY and CDR2 SYGVKD. The CDR3 spans 13 residues. The chain's CDR3 is CAINRPENYGYTF. The CDR3 bases are TGTGCCATCAATCGTCCGGAAAACTATGGCTACACCTTC.

The V call is TRBV4-1, the J call TRBJ1-1; 7 bases line up with TRBD1. Germline V gives CDR1 MGHRA, CDR2 YSYEKL. The CDR3 covers 15 residues. The V and J ends lost 1 base and 11 bases, in that order; junction bases with no gene match: 13. As DNA, the CDR3 is TGCGCCAGCAGCCAAGTACCGGGACAGCCGGCGCGGGCTTTCTTT. Translating gives CASSQVPGQPARAFF.

This clonotype was seen a handful of times. This chain uses TRBV28 with TRBJ2-7; possibly TRBD1 or TRBD2 for D (5 bases each). The V end lost 11 bases, the J end lost 3 bases, and 17 bases lay between the germline ends. CDR1 and CDR2 from the germline V gene are MDHEN and SYDVKM. There are 13 residues in the CDR3. CDR3 nucleotides: TGTGCCGCTGCGAGGGGTCCCTTCTACGAGCAGTACTTC. Translating it yields CAAARGPFYEQYF.

In this sample, this clonotype turned up once. J is TRBJ2-1 and V is TRBV24-1; 13 bases are a match to TRBD2. After removal of 5 bases from V and 8 bases from J, the junction contained 8 bases not matched to a gene. CDR1 and CDR2 (germline): KGHDR, SFDVKD. This CDR3 has 16 residues. CDR3 sequence: CATSATRLAGGDEQFF. The CDR3 bases are TGTGCCACCAGTGCCACTAGACTAGCGGGAGGCGATGAGCAGTTCTTC.

This clonotype appeared a few times. The chain combines TRBV29-1 with TRBJ1-3; D is perhaps TRBD1 (6 bases). The germline gives CDR1 SQVTM, CDR2 ANQGSEA. This CDR3 is built from 14 residues. V was trimmed by 0 bases and J by 0 bases, leaving 6 bases between them. In DNA form, the CDR3 reads TGCAGCGTTGAAGACAGGGGCTCTGGAAACACCATATATTTT. Amino acids: CSVEDRGSGNTIYF. The full variable domain, rest sourced from reference TRBV29-1 and TRBJ1-3, is SAVISQKPSRDICQRGTSLTIQCQVDSQVTMMFWYRQQPGQSLTLIATANQGSEATYESGFVIDKFPISRPNLTFSTLTVSNMSPEDSSIYLCSVEDRGSGNTIYFGEGSWLTVV.

The chain combines TRBV5-4 with TRBJ1-1, with a weak D call TRBD1 (5 bases). Germline CDR1 and CDR2: SGHNT and YYREEE (reference sequence). This CDR3 has 14 residues. Between the trimmed V and J ends, which lost 6 bases and 4 bases, there was a span of 16 bases. This CDR3 reads CASKKVSQGTEAFF. DNA for the CDR3: TGTGCCAGCAAGAAGGTCTCTCAGGGCACTGAAGCTTTCTTT. The entire variable domain, with the rest obtained from reference TRBV5-4 and TRBJ1-1, is as follows: ETGVTQSPTHLIKTRGQQVTLRCSSQSGHNTVSWYQQALGQGPQFIFQYYREEENGRGNFPPRFSGLQFPNYSSELNVNALELDDSALYLCASKKVSQGTEAFFGQGTRLTVV.

This clonotype came up many times. CDR3 bases: TGTGCCAGCAGTCCCGGACAGCGCAATCAGCCCCAGCATTTT. This encodes CASSPGQRNQPQHF. V gene TRBV6-2 or TRBV6-3 combines with J gene TRBJ1-5; maybe TRBD1 (6 bases). The CDR3 runs to 14 residues. Looked up from germline, CDR1 is MNHEY and CDR2 is SVGEGT. The V end was cut by 5 bases, the J end by 2 bases, with 10 bases between.

This sequence joins TRBV7-6 and TRBJ2-3, with 9 bases aligning to TRBD2. The CDR3 sequence is 15 residues long. The V segment lost 1 base and the J segment 5 bases; nucleotides outside the gene matches: 4. Germline V gene lookup returns CDR1 SGHVS and CDR2 FNYEAQ. The CDR3 nucleotides are TGTGCCAGCAGCTTAGGGTCTAGCGGGGTAGATACGCAGTATTTT. Amino acids: CASSLGSSGVDTQYF.

At least ten counts were recorded for this clonotype. This chain connects TRBV12-3 or TRBV12-4 to TRBJ2-7, with 8 nucleotides matching TRBD2. The V gene end was trimmed by 1 base and the J gene end by 7 bases; junction bases not matched to a gene: 9. CDR3 length: 15 residues. The CDR3 spells CASSLVPSGRVEQYF. The CDR3 DNA follows: TGTGCCAGCAGTTTAGTACCAAGCGGGAGAGTTGAGCAGTACTTC.

This chain links TRBV4-2 with TRBJ2-7; D might be TRBD2 (6 bases). The ends were cut back, 4 bases at V and 2 bases at J, with 12 bases in the middle. The V gene's germline CDR1 is LGHNA and CDR2 YNFKEQ. This CDR3 has 14 amino acids. The CDR3 DNA reads as TGTGCCAGCAGCCGGGAACTAGCCACCTACGAGCAGTACTTC. The encoded protein is CASSRELATYEQYF.

This clonotype appeared a few times. This chain uses TRBV15 with TRBJ1-1; D is unresolved. CDR1 LNHNV and CDR2 YYDKDF come from the germline V gene (reference sequence). V was pared by 0 bases and J by 5 bases, with 10 bases between. This CDR3 is 14 amino acids long. The CDR3 reads CATSRDNPVTEAFF. The CDR3 DNA is TGTGCCACCAGCAGAGACAACCCCGTAACTGAAGCTTTCTTT.

The chain employs TRBV24-1 and TRBJ2-3; 11 bases line up with TRBD1. Germline V gene data show CDR1 as KGHDR and CDR2 as SFDVKD. V was clipped by 6 bases and J by 4 bases; unmatched bases: 5. The CDR3 is 15 amino acids. This chain's CDR3 is CATSQGTGGADTQYF. CDR3 bases: TGTGCCACCAGTCAGGGGACAGGGGGAGCAGATACGCAGTATTTT.

A few counts support this clonotype. An end of the junction does not agree with germline; a read error may underlie this. This rearrangement joins TRBV15 to TRBJ2-7, with TRBD2 identical over 10 bases. There are 12 residues in the CDR3. Germline assignment: CDR1 LNHNV and CDR2 YYDKDF (reference sequence). In DNA form, the CDR3 reads TGTGCCACCAGCAGACCAGGACTAGCGGCCGCGTTC. This gives the protein CATSRPGLAAAF.

This clonotype was found a few times. The chain is built from TRBV20-1 and TRBJ2-2; D may be TRBD1 (5 bases). Trimming left V 3 bases short and J 4 bases short, with 12 bases between. The germline V gene has CDR1 DFQATT and CDR2 SNEGSKA (reference sequence). There are 14 residues in the CDR3. The CDR3 DNA follows: TGCAGTGCTAGTTGGGGCGCTGGCACCGGGGAGCTGTTTTTT. Its protein is CSASWGAGTGELFF.

This clonotype was seen at least ten times. The V gene is TRBV27, the J gene TRBJ2-7, with 7 bases identical to TRBD2. CDR1 is MNHEY, CDR2 SMNVEV, per germline (reference sequence). There are 11 residues in the CDR3. The junction had 0 bases not matched to a gene; V was cut back by 8 bases and J by 2 bases. CDR3 sequence (DNA): TGTGCCAGCCGGGGGGCCTACGAGCAGTACTTC. It translates to CASRGAYEQYF.

This clonotype was recorded many times. The rearrangement uses TRBV27 and TRBJ1-5; unclear D gene. This CDR3 is built from 13 residues. V was clipped by 2 bases and J by 7 bases, with 9 bases between them. In germline, CDR1 is MNHEY, CDR2 SMNVEV (reference sequence). The CDR3: CASSLRGLQPQHF. CDR3 sequence (DNA): TGTGCCAGCAGTTTACGCGGGCTGCAGCCCCAGCATTTT.

The chain is built from TRBV6-5 and TRBJ1-2; D uncertain. The CDR3 extends over 13 amino acids. CDR1 MNHEY and CDR2 SVGAGI come from the germline V gene. Trimming pared 2 bases from V and 8 bases from J, leaving 12 bases between. DNA for the CDR3: TGTGCCAGCAGTTACGATAGGGTGAAGGGCTACACCTTC. Residues: CASSYDRVKGYTF.

Only a few counts were recorded for this clonotype. The chain joins TRBV5-6 to TRBJ1-1; D is undetermined. The CDR3 covers 15 residues. Germline V gives CDR1 SGHDT, CDR2 YYEEEE. Trimming removed 1 base at V and 0 bases at J, with 10 bases between. The DNA for the CDR3 is TGTGCCAGCAGCTTGAACGGAGTCATGAACACTGAAGCTTTCTTT. It specifies CASSLNGVMNTEAFF.

The chain uses TRBV20-1 and TRBJ1-5; D is perhaps TRBD1 (5 bases). V lost 2 bases, J lost 7 bases, and 15 bases lay in between. The germline V gene encodes CDR1 DFQATT and CDR2 SNEGSKA (reference sequence). CDR3 size: 14 residues. In DNA form, the CDR3 reads TGCAGTGCTAGAAACCAGGACACTCGCCAGCCCCAGCATTTT. Residues: CSARNQDTRQPQHF.

This clonotype was seen more than once but under ten times. The chain employs TRBV27 and TRBJ1-6; possibly TRBD1 for D (6 bases). The V gene lost 2 bases and the J gene lost 7 bases, with 12 bases spanning the gap. The CDR3 is made up of 15 amino acids. Looked up from germline, CDR1 is MNHEY and CDR2 is SMNVEV (reference sequence). The CDR3 DNA is TGTGCCAGCAGTTTACGGGGGCAGTACAATTCACCCCTCCACTTT. Its protein product is CASSLRGQYNSPLHF.

The table lists this clonotype with a few counts. The chain recombines TRBV10-3 with TRBJ2-7; D possibly matches TRBD1 or TRBD2 (5 bases each). CDR1 is ENHRY and CDR2 is SYGVKD in the germline V gene. V lost 0 bases to trimming and J lost 5 bases, with 14 bases between them. The CDR3 contains 15 residues. CDR3 in amino acids: CAISESLLGPNEQYF. The CDR3 region has the DNA TGTGCCATCAGTGAGTCGCTATTGGGACCCAACGAGCAGTACTTC.

This clonotype came up a few times. The genes are TRBV10-3 and TRBJ2-7; possibly TRBD2 for D (6 bases). The germline V gene encodes CDR1 ENHRY and CDR2 SYGVKD. V lost 4 bases and J 0 bases, leaving 10 bases between the germline ends. This CDR3 is 14 amino acids long. CDR3 nucleotide sequence: TGTGCCATCAGTGCTGGGGGACTCTCCTACGAGCAGTACTTC. Protein sequence: CAISAGGLSYEQYF.

This rearrangement joins TRBV7-2 to TRBJ1-2; 11 bases align to TRBD1. V was clipped by 5 bases and J by 4 bases; unmatched bases: 9. Germline loops: CDR1 SGHTA, CDR2 FQGNSA. There are 16 residues in the CDR3. CDR3 amino acids: CASSRPGQGVSYGYTF. As DNA, the CDR3 is TGTGCCAGCAGCCGCCCGGGACAGGGGGTGAGCTATGGCTACACCTTC.

V and J are TRBV7-8 and TRBJ1-3; no definite D call. Germline V gene lookup returns CDR1 SGHVS and CDR2 FQNEAQ. There are 17 residues in the CDR3. Trimming removed 1 base at V and 0 bases at J, with 13 bases between. This CDR3 reads CASSLGKTVTSGNTIYF. The CDR3 nucleotides are TGTGCCAGCAGCTTAGGGAAGACCGTTACCTCTGGAAACACCATATATTTT.

Only a few counts were recorded for this clonotype. The chain employs TRBV15 and TRBJ1-5; 8 positions agree with TRBD1. This CDR3 is built from 14 residues. In germline, CDR1 is LNHNV, CDR2 YYDKDF (reference sequence). V lost 2 bases to trimming and J lost 6 bases; unmatched junction nucleotides: 3. CDR3 region: CATSRQGAGQPQHF. The CDR3 nucleotides are TGTGCCACCAGCAGACAGGGGGCTGGTCAGCCCCAGCATTTT.

This clonotype was observed many times. The junction departs from germline at one end; a sequencing error may be responsible. This CDR3 reads CASSRDSYEQYF. The DNA for the CDR3 is TGTGCCAGCAGTCGGGACAGCTACGAGCAGTACTTC. The V gene is TRBV5-1, the J gene TRBJ2-7, with 7 bases identical to TRBD1. This CDR3 comprises 12 residues. The germline gives CDR1 SGHRS, CDR2 YFSETQ. Drawing the rest from reference TRBV5-1 and TRBJ2-7, the complete variable domain is KAGVTQTPRYLIKTRGQQVTLSCSPISGHRSVSWYQQTPGQGLQFLFEYFSETQRNKGNFPGRFSGRQFSNSRSEMNVSTLELGDSALYLCASSRDSYEQYFGPGTRLTVT.

This rearrangement joins TRBV5-1 to TRBJ2-1; TRBD1 aligns across 10 bases. Losses at the gene ends were 0 bases for V and 4 bases for J; bases not matched to a gene: 7. CDR1 SGHRS and CDR2 YFSETQ come from the germline V gene. The CDR3 is made up of 17 amino acids. This chain's CDR3 is CASSLGDRGRRYNEQFF. In DNA form, the CDR3 reads TGCGCCAGCAGCTTGGGTGACAGGGGGCGAAGGTACAATGAGCAGTTCTTC.